One and the same sample provided the 9 T cell receptor beta chains below, sequenced in a study of blood T cells in healthy people across ages. A second PCR, run for roughly 7 to 12 cycles, used a sample-barcoded 5' primer plus a J-beta primer mix. Each CDR3 protein is one row after TCRdb ran MiXCR on the 5' RACE reads. This sample has around 990,000 distinct CDR3 sequences, with around 27% found just once. Another study also made use of these data, one on T cells of mothers and their children.

The sample comprised blood. The receptors were sampled from a girl between 2 and 10 years old in good health.

This chain joins TRBV7-9 and TRBJ2-7; tentatively, D is TRBD1 (6 bases). The germline CDR1 and CDR2 sequences are SEHNR and FQNEAQ (reference sequence). V was trimmed by 0 bases and J by 0 bases, leaving 9 bases between them. The CDR3 loop spans 15 amino acids. The CDR3 nucleotides are TGTGCCAGCAGCTTAGCTGGGACAATCTCCTACGAGCAGTACTTC. This codes for CASSLAGTISYEQYF.

The chain is built from TRBV10-2 and TRBJ1-1; no clear D. Germline assignment: CDR1 WSHSY and CDR2 SAAADI. The germline V and J ends were trimmed by 3 bases and 2 bases, with 13 bases remaining between them. The CDR3 loop spans 15 amino acids. CDR3 sequence: CASSDDSQLNTEAFF. DNA of the CDR3: TGCGCCAGCAGTGATGACTCTCAACTTAACACTGAAGCTTTCTTT.

V gene TRBV29-1 combines with J gene TRBJ2-1; 10 nucleotides match TRBD2. Germline trimming cut 2 bases from V and 6 bases from J; bases unmatched to any gene: 10. CDR3 size: 16 residues. Per the germline V gene, CDR1 is SQVTM and CDR2 is ANQGSEA. CDR3 sequence reads: CSVEFWLAGARNEQFF. The CDR3 bases are TGCAGCGTTGAATTTTGGCTAGCGGGAGCCCGCAATGAGCAGTTCTTC.

A few counts support this clonotype. The chain is built from TRBV4-1 and TRBJ2-5; D unresolved. The V end lost 5 bases, the J end lost 4 bases, and 11 bases lay between the germline ends. CDR1 and CDR2 from the germline V gene are MGHRA and YSYEKL. The CDR3 runs to 13 residues. The CDR3 here is CASSEALGETQYF. The CDR3 DNA reads as TGCGCCAGCAGCGAAGCCTTGGGAGAGACCCAGTACTTC.

This clonotype was counted only a few times. The gene calls are TRBV7-2 and TRBJ1-4; D gene unclear. The CDR3 spans 15 residues. The V end was cut by 5 bases, the J end by 7 bases, with 17 bases between. From germline, CDR1 is SGHTA and CDR2 FQGNSA. CDR3 coding DNA: TGTGCCAGCAGCCCCCTGGGGATTGGGCGTGAAAAACTGTTTTTT. Protein sequence: CASSPLGIGREKLFF. Looking up the rest from reference TRBV7-2 and TRBJ1-4 gives the full variable domain: GAGVSQSPSNKVTEKGKDVELRCDPISGHTALYWYRQSLGQGLEFLIYFQGNSAPDKSGLPSDRFSAERTGGSVSTLTIQRTQQEDSAVYLCASSPLGIGREKLFFGSGTQLSVL.

This clonotype was counted a few times. DNA for the CDR3: TGTGCCAGCAGCGCCTCTCCGGGCCCCACAGATACGCAGTATTTT. Translation: CASSASPGPTDTQYF. The chain combines TRBV9 with TRBJ2-3; D remains unclear. The CDR3 is made up of 15 amino acids. Germline-derived CDR1 and CDR2 are SGDLS and YYNGEE. Trimming cost V 3 bases and J 2 bases, with 13 bases left between them.

The DNA of the CDR3 is TGCAGTGCTAGTTCTCTGGCCTATAGCACAGATACGCAGTATTTT. The encoded protein is CSASSLAYSTDTQYF. This chain joins TRBV20-1 and TRBJ2-3; D is ambiguous. Germline CDR1 is DFQATT and CDR2 is SNEGSKA (reference sequence). Trimming took 3 bases from V and 0 from J, leaving 13 bases between them. This CDR3 comprises 15 residues.

The DNA of the CDR3 is TGTGCCAGCAGCGCGACTAGCGGGAACTACAATGAGCAGTTCTTC. Protein: CASSATSGNYNEQFF. This rearrangement joins TRBV7-9 to TRBJ2-1; 11 bases are shared with TRBD2. CDR1 is SEHNR, CDR2 FQNEAQ, per germline (reference sequence). Unmatched junction bases numbered 3, after V lost 5 bases and J lost 3 bases. This CDR3 has 15 residues.

This clonotype was recorded only once. This chain joins TRBV13 and TRBJ2-2, with D possibly TRBD2 on 5 matching bases. The germline V gene has CDR1 PRHDT and CDR2 FYEKMQ (reference sequence). V was pared by 4 bases and J by 3 bases, with 9 bases between. The CDR3 runs to 14 residues. The CDR3 bases are TGTGCCAGCAGCTCTCGACTATACACCGGGGAGCTGTTTTTT. It translates to CASSSRLYTGELFF.